This T cell receptor (beta chain) appears in the sequencing data of a study of control samples from healthy donors and cancer patients. TCRdb keeps only in-frame clones here, not all; method: immunoSEQ multiplex PCR. The sample lists tens of thousands of clones, about 89% occurring once. The clonotype originates from a woman in her forties or fifties with colorectal cancer. Material for sequencing was PBMCs.

CDR3 residues: CASRLLEGETQYF. CDR3 DNA: TGTGCCAGCAGACTGCTGGAAGGGGAGACCCAGTACTTC. The V gene is TRBV7-9, the J gene TRBJ2-5; D gene uncertain. This CDR3 comprises 13 residues. Germline V gene lookup returns CDR1 SEHNR and CDR2 FQNEAQ (reference sequence). V lost 6 bases to trimming and J lost 5 bases, with 13 bases between them. Filled out from reference TRBV7-9 and TRBJ2-5, the complete variable domain reads DTGVSQNPRHKITKRGQNVTFRCDPISEHNRLYWYRQTLGQGPEFLTYFQNEAQLEKSRLLSDRFSAERPKGSFSTLEIQRTEQGDSAMYLCASRLLEGETQYFGPGTRLLVL.